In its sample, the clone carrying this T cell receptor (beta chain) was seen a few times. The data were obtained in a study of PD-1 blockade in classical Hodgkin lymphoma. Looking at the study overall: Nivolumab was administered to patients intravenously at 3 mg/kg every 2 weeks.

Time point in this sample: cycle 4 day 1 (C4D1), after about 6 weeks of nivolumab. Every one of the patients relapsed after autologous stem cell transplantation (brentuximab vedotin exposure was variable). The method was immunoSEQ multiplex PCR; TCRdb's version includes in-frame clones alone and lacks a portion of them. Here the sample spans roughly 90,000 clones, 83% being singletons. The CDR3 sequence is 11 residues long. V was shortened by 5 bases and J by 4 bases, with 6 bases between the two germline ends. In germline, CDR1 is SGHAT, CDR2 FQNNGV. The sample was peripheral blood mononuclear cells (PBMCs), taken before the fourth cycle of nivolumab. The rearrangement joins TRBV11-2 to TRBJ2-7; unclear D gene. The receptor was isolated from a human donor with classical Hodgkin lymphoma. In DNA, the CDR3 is TGTGCCAGCAGCCTTCGTTACGAGCAGTACTTC. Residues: CASSLRYEQYF.